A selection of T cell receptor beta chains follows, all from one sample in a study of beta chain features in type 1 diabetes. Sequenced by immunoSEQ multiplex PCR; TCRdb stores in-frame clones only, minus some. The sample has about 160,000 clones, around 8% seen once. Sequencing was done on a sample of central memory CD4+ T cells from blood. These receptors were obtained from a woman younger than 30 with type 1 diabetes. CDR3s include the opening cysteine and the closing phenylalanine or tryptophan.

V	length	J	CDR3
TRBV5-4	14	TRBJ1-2	CASSPDSLNYGYTF
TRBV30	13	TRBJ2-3	CAWSAMLLDTQYF
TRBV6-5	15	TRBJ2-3	CASSGYPGGTDTQYF
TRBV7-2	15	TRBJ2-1	CASSPGGLGSNEQFF
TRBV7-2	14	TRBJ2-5	CASSSQRGQETQYF
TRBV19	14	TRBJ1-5	CASSGQGRNQPQHF
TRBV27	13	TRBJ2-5	CASSRDRQETQYF
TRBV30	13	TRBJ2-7	CASTPGGRYEQYF
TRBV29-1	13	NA	CTATLAGSYEQYF
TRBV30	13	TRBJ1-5	CAWSVLGGQPQHF
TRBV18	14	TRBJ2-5	CASSPPGGGETQYF
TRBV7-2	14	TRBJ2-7	CASSLASPAYEQYF
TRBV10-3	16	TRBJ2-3	CAISESQQGDTDTQYF
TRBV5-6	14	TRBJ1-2	CASSPMFGQYGYTF
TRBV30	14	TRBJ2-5	CAWTPDRGRETQYF
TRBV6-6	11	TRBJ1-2	CASQYQSGYTF
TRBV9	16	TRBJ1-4	CAGPYLRPATNEKLFF
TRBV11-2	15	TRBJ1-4	CASSPRGRGNEKLFF
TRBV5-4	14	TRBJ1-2	CASSNAGVDYGYTF
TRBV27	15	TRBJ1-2	CASSSKGGAGYGYTF
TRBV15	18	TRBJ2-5	CATSRGSSTSGSQETQYF
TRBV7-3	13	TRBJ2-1	CASSPSPSEEQFF
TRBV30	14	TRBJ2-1	CAWKTSGSYNEQFF
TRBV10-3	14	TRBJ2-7	CAISDRDRTDEQYF
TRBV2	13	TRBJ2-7	CASRRQENYEQYF
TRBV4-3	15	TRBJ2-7	CASSQDLQVSYEQYF
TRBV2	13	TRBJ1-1	CASGGGLGTEAFF
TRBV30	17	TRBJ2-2	CAWVPGLAGVGTGELFF
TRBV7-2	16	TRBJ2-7	CASSTTSSGGIYEQYF
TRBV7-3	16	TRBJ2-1	CASSLMASMSYNEQFF
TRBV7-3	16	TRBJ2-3	CASSLSSLAGTDTQYF
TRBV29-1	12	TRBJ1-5	CSVGTGAQPQHF
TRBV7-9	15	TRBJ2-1	CASSVTSGSSNEQFF
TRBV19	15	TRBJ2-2	CASSTSGGNTGELFF
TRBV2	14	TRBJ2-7	CASSRGGSAYEQYF
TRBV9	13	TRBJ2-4	CASSVAVENIQYF
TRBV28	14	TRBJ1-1	CASSLPQGTLEAFF
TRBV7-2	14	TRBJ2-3	CASSLGPSTDTQYF
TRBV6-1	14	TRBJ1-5	CASSESGIGQPQHF
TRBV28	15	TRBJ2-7	CASSLPHRSSYEQYF
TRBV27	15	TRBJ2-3	CASSHGLAGTDTQYF